Following are 21 T cell receptor beta chains from one sample sequenced in a study of T cell responses to AZD1222 COVID-19 vaccine. Assay: immunoSEQ multiplex PCR; the TCRdb copy retains only in-frame clones and omits some. The sample carries over 150,000 clones, 85% to 90% recorded once. This specimen was peripheral blood, taken 28 days after the second AZD1222 dose. These TCRs come from an adult who received the AZD1222 COVID-19 vaccine.

The chain employs TRBV11-2 and TRBJ1-3; D may be TRBD1 (5 bases). The CDR3 has 17 residues. Germline V gene sequence: CDR1 SGHAT, CDR2 FQNNGV. Between the trimmed V and J ends, which lost 3 bases and 0 bases, there was a span of 15 bases. The CDR3 loop reads CASSLDITGSSGNTIYF. The CDR3 DNA follows: TGTGCCAGCAGCTTGGACATCACGGGAAGCTCTGGAAACACCATATATTTT.

The chain links TRBV15 to TRBJ1-4, with unresolved D. The CDR3 sequence is 15 residues long. Per germline, CDR1 LNHNV and CDR2 YYDKDF (reference sequence). Deletions cut 1 base from V and 2 bases from J, with 8 bases between. In DNA, the CDR3 is TGTGCCACCAGCAGAGGTTCGCTCACTAATGAAAAACTGTTTTTT. It codes for CATSRGSLTNEKLFF.

V is TRBV7-2 and J is TRBJ2-3; the D is unclear. Trimming removed 4 bases from V and 6 bases from J, with 23 bases in between. The CDR3 length is 17 residues. Germline CDR1 and CDR2: SGHTA and FQGNSA. The CDR3 DNA reads TGTGCCAGCAGCTCCAAAACCTGGGTCCGCTTCTTGGATACGCAGTATTTT. It yields the protein CASSSKTWVRFLDTQYF. The entire variable domain, with the rest obtained from reference TRBV7-2 and TRBJ2-3, is as follows: GAGVSQSPSNKVTEKGKDVELRCDPISGHTALYWYRQSLGQGLEFLIYFQGNSAPDKSGLPSDRFSAERTGGSVSTLTIQRTQQEDSAVYLCASSSKTWVRFLDTQYFGPGTRLTVL.

This chain's CDR3 is CASSELDQETQYF. In DNA form, the CDR3 reads TGTGCCAGCAGTGAGCTAGATCAAGAGACCCAGTACTTC. V usage is TRBV2 and J usage is TRBJ2-5; no reliable D call. Germline V gives CDR1 SNHLY, CDR2 FYNNEI. Trimming stripped 3 bases from V and 2 bases from J, with 7 bases between. CDR3 length: 13 amino acids.

The V gene is TRBV11-1, the J gene TRBJ2-5; 8 positions match TRBD2. This CDR3 contains 16 residues. Trimming took 1 base from V and 5 from J; bases not matched to a gene: 9. Germline V gene data show CDR1 as SGHAT and CDR2 as FQDESV (reference sequence). The CDR3 bases are TGTGCCAGCAGCTTAGGGTTAGCGGGGCCTCGTGAGACCCAGTACTTC. Protein product: CASSLGLAGPRETQYF.

Only one count was recorded for this clone. J is TRBJ2-5 and V is TRBV9; D perhaps matches TRBD1 (6 bases). Germline-derived CDR1 and CDR2 are SGDLS and YYNGEE. V was shortened by 7 bases and J by 9 bases, with 16 bases between the two germline ends. This CDR3 spans 12 amino acids. The CDR3 reads CASGTGSGAQYF. In DNA form, the CDR3 reads TGTGCCAGCGGGACGGGGTCAGGGGCCCAGTACTTC.

Points on this clone: The sample contains more than one DNA sequence encoding this CDR3. In DNA, the CDR3 is TGTGCCAGCAGCTTAGAGGGAAACACCGGGGAGCTGTTTTTT. Residues: CASSLEGNTGELFF. The V and J genes are TRBV11-3 and TRBJ2-2; D remains unclear. This CDR3 has 14 residues. The V and J ends lost 0 bases and 2 bases respectively, with 4 bases between them. CDR1 and CDR2 (germline): SGHNT, YENEEA.

The gene calls are TRBV29-1 and TRBJ2-3; 10 nucleotides agree with TRBD2. The germline gives CDR1 SQVTM, CDR2 ANQGSEA. With V trimmed by 6 bases and J by 3 bases, 3 bases remained unmatched. The CDR3 is 13 residues long. The CDR3 region has the DNA TGCAGCGTCAGCGGGGGGGATACAGATACGCAGTATTTT. Translation: CSVSGGDTDTQYF.

For the CDR3, the DNA is TGTGCCAGCAGCTGGGGGTTGAATAGCAATCAGCCCCAGCATTTT. Its protein is CASSWGLNSNQPQHF. J is TRBJ1-5 and V is TRBV5-6, with D possibly matching TRBD1 (5 bases). The CDR3 consists of 15 residues. V was shortened by 3 bases and J by 0 bases, with 10 bases between the two germline ends. CDR1 is SGHDT, CDR2 YYEEEE, per germline.

This clone was recorded only once. The chain uses TRBV27 and TRBJ1-5; D is ambiguous. This CDR3 contains 16 residues. V gave up 4 bases and J gave up 0 bases, with 13 bases separating them. Looked up from germline, CDR1 is MNHEY and CDR2 is SMNVEV (reference sequence). CDR3 sequence reads: CASSWGGPYSNQPQHF. The CDR3 coding sequence is TGTGCCAGCAGTTGGGGAGGGCCTTATAGCAATCAGCCCCAGCATTTT.

The chain has TRBV9 and TRBJ1-1; the D gene is possibly TRBD1 (6 bases). The germline gives CDR1 SGDLS, CDR2 YYNGEE. V lost 0 bases to trimming and J lost 0 bases, with 15 bases between them. The CDR3 loop spans 17 amino acids. CDR3 residues: CASSVGAGGAVNTEAFF. The CDR3 DNA sequence: TGTGCCAGCAGCGTAGGAGCCGGGGGGGCGGTGAACACTGAAGCTTTCTTT. Filled out from reference TRBV9 and TRBJ1-1, the complete variable domain reads DSGVTQTPKHLITATGQRVTLRCSPRSGDLSVYWYQQSLDQGLQFLIQYYNGEERAKGNILERFSAQQFPDLHSELNLSSLELGDSALYFCASSVGAGGAVNTEAFFGQGTRLTVV.

The chain uses TRBV5-1 and TRBJ1-4, with D possibly TRBD1 on 6 matching bases. The V gene's germline CDR1 is SGHRS and CDR2 YFSETQ. Trimming removed 4 bases from V and 3 bases from J, with 10 bases in between. This CDR3 spans 14 amino acids. The CDR3 DNA reads as TGCGCCAGCAGCCACCCAGGGGCTAATGAAAAACTGTTTTTT. It specifies CASSHPGANEKLFF.

DNA of the CDR3: TGTGCCAGCAGCAGGACAGGGGGCGAGCAGCCCCAGCATTTT. This encodes CASSRTGGEQPQHF. V gene TRBV3-1 (or the pseudogene TRBV3-2) combines with J gene TRBJ1-5, with 11 nucleotides matching TRBD1. This CDR3 contains 14 residues. Germline V gene data show CDR1 as LGHDT and CDR2 as YNNKEL (reference sequence). The ends lost 5 bases at V and 7 bases at J; junction bases unmatched: 4.

A single count supports this clone. This chain joins TRBV12-3 or TRBV12-4 and TRBJ1-2, with a tentative D call TRBD1 (5 bases). V lost 3 bases and J lost 7, with 12 bases in between. The CDR3 loop spans 13 amino acids. The CDR3 DNA follows: TGTGCCAGCAGTTTGACGGGGCGAAGTGGCTACACCTTC. Protein product: CASSLTGRSGYTF.

With regard to this clone: It may be a read error: a sequence one base away is much more abundant. The chain uses TRBV2 and TRBJ1-6, with D possibly being TRBD1 (6 bases). The germline V gene encodes CDR1 SNHLY and CDR2 FYNNEI. This CDR3 comprises 16 residues. Trimming cost V 3 bases and J 7 bases, with 16 bases left between them. CDR3 loop: CASSDPVGTRNSPLHF. CDR3 DNA: TGTGCCAGCAGTGACCCCGTCGGGACAAGGAATTCACCCCTCCACTTT.

The CDR3 reads CASSYTGEYGYTF. DNA for the CDR3: TGTGCCAGCAGTTACACAGGGGAATATGGCTACACCTTC. The rearrangement uses TRBV6-5 and TRBJ1-2, with 7 bases that match TRBD1. Germline-derived CDR1 and CDR2 are MNHEY and SVGAGI. The V segment lost 2 bases and the J segment 5 bases; nucleotides outside the gene matches: 2. The CDR3 covers 13 residues.

This rearrangement joins TRBV5-6 to TRBJ2-1; 7 nucleotides match TRBD1. The CDR3 contains 12 residues. Germline CDR1 SGHDT, CDR2 YYEEEE. With 4 bases clipped from V and 8 bases from J, the junction kept 3 bases outside the gene matches. The CDR3 is CASSPGGYEQFF. CDR3 DNA sequence: TGTGCCAGCAGCCCAGGGGGATATGAGCAGTTCTTC.

The chain couples TRBV5-4 to TRBJ1-5, with D uncertain. V was shortened by 4 bases and J by 6 bases, with 8 bases between the two germline ends. Germline values: CDR1 SGHNT, CDR2 YYREEE (reference sequence). The CDR3 length is 12 residues. The CDR3 nucleotides are TGTGCCAGCAGCGTGGACGGTCAGCCCCAGCATTTT. It specifies CASSVDGQPQHF.

This chain links TRBV6-1 with TRBJ1-1; D is undetermined. Germline V CDR1 and CDR2: MNHNS, SASEGT. The CDR3 sequence is 15 residues long. The ends were cut back, 2 bases at V and 0 bases at J, with 10 bases in the middle. In nucleotides, the CDR3 is TGTGCCAGCAGTGAATGGTACGGATTGAACACTGAAGCTTTCTTT. This codes for CASSEWYGLNTEAFF.

The sample holds one count of this clone. The CDR3 reads CASSLDLADTQYF. CDR3 DNA: TGTGCCAGCAGCCTCGACTTAGCCGATACGCAGTATTTT. This chain links TRBV12-3 or TRBV12-4 with TRBJ2-3; D call uncertain. The germline V and J ends were trimmed by 6 bases and 6 bases, with 13 bases remaining between them. This CDR3 region has 13 residues.

This chain's CDR3 is CASSSGQPGNTIYF. DNA for the CDR3: TGTGCCAGCAGCTCAGGACAGCCTGGAAACACCATATATTTT. The genes are TRBV5-5 and TRBJ1-3; D possibly corresponds to TRBD1 (6 bases). Germline CDR1 and CDR2: SGHKS and YYEKEE (reference sequence). The CDR3 is made up of 14 amino acids. The V end lost 3 bases, the J end lost 2 bases, and 9 bases lay between the germline ends.